This entry lists 9 T cell receptor beta chains sequenced from one sample in a study of long-term antiretroviral therapy in people with HIV (dated by TCRdb to the early 2020s). The immunoSEQ hsTCRB v3.0 assay was used at survey level resolution to sequence the TRB variable region. The table comes from immuneACCESS by way of TCRdb, which keeps in-frame sequences with V and J called. Part of the clones is missing from these tables; in studies checked, under half for an unresolved V gene and the rest for unknown reasons. For this sample there are about 17,000 clones; approximately 85% appear just once. Approximately 8.2% of the sample goes to the ten largest clones. Sequencing used unsorted PBMCs, obtained at the start of antiretroviral therapy. The receptors derive from a man younger than 40 with HIV.

The chain employs TRBV25-1 and TRBJ2-7; weak D call: TRBD1 (5 bases). The germline CDR1 and CDR2 sequences are MGHDK and SYGVNS. CDR3 length equals 14 residues. Trimming removed 4 bases at V and 0 bases at J, with 10 bases between. This CDR3 is CASSGQPASYEQYF. Written as DNA, the CDR3 is TGTGCCAGCAGTGGACAGCCCGCCTCCTACGAGCAGTACTTC.

The chain is built from TRBV5-6 and TRBJ1-4; 7 nucleotides match TRBD1. The CDR3 is 18 residues long. Germline CDR1 SGHDT, CDR2 YYEEEE. The ends lost 1 base at V and 0 bases at J; junction bases unmatched: 9. The CDR3 coding sequence is TGTGCCAGCAGCTTGAGTTATAGGGGGCTGGCAACTAATGAAAAACTGTTTTTT. Translated: CASSLSYRGLATNEKLFF.

This clone was counted a few times. V and J are TRBV28 and TRBJ2-2; tentatively, D is TRBD1 (5 bases). This CDR3 comprises 12 residues. Germline assignment: CDR1 MDHEN and CDR2 SYDVKM. Trimming removed 7 bases at V and 4 bases at J, with 7 bases between. CDR3 DNA sequence: TGTGCCAGCACAGGGCGCACCGGGGAGCTGTTTTTT. Translating gives CASTGRTGELFF.

V is TRBV30 and J is TRBJ2-2; D remains ambiguous. The V gene's germline CDR1 is GTSNPN and CDR2 SVGIG (reference sequence). This CDR3 spans 15 amino acids. Trimming removed 0 bases at V and 2 bases at J, with 10 bases between. This chain's CDR3 is CAWSVSRFNTGELFF. The CDR3 bases are TGTGCCTGGAGTGTATCCAGGTTTAACACCGGGGAGCTGTTTTTT.

Written as DNA, the CDR3 is TGTGCCAGCAGCCTACCACGGCAGCTGTACCAAGAGACCCAGTACTTC. It translates to CASSLPRQLYQETQYF. The V call is TRBV7-3, the J call TRBJ2-5, with D uncertain. V lost 5 bases and J lost 0, with 16 bases in between. The CDR3 spans 16 residues. Germline-derived CDR1 and CDR2 are SGHTA and FQGTGA.

The V call is TRBV30, the J call TRBJ1-5; 7 positions match TRBD1. The CDR3 consists of 15 residues. V dropped 1 base and J dropped 3; count of bases not matched to a gene: 6. Per the germline V gene, CDR1 is GTSNPN and CDR2 is SVGIG (reference sequence). The CDR3 nucleotides read TGTGCCTGGAGTGGAAGGGGACAGATCAATCAGCCCCAGCATTTT. Protein: CAWSGRGQINQPQHF.

This clone appeared a few times. The J gene is TRBJ2-7, the V gene TRBV10-1; no reliable D call. V lost 5 bases to trimming and J lost 6 bases, with 8 bases between them. This CDR3 spans 11 amino acids. CDR1 is WNHNN, CDR2 SYGVQD, per germline (reference sequence). The CDR3 protein is CASSSLGEQYF. The DNA of the CDR3 is TGCGCCAGCAGTTCTCTCGGCGAGCAGTACTTC.

The V call is TRBV19, the J call TRBJ1-4; no clear D gene. The CDR3 sequence is 15 residues long. In germline, CDR1 is LNHDA, CDR2 SQIVND (reference sequence). Trimming removed 7 bases from V and 2 bases from J, with 14 bases in between. In nucleotides, the CDR3 is TGTGCCAGTACGGGCCGGTTTGGGACTAATGAAAAACTGTTTTTT. Translating it yields CASTGRFGTNEKLFF.

CDR3 in DNA: TGCGCCAGCACCCGAGACGGATGGTCGTATGGCTACACCTTC. Translated, it gives CASTRDGWSYGYTF. The V gene is TRBV5-1, the J gene TRBJ1-2, with unresolved D. The length of the CDR3 is 14 residues. The V end was cut by 6 bases, the J end by 5 bases, with 17 bases between. Germline CDR1 and CDR2: SGHRS and YFSETQ.